A single sample is the source of the 23 T cell receptor beta chains below, sequenced in a study of T cells in Graves' hyperthyroidism and ophthalmopathy. TCR beta CDR3 region amplification was performed from RNA transcripts. The HTBI primer set drove a first-round RT-PCR of the TCR CDR3. One entry per CDR3 protein, called by TCRdb with MiXCR from the multiplex PCR reads. Altogether a few hundred thousand distinct CDR3 sequences are present, approximately 15% being singletons, with the ten largest covering about 3.5%. Source material: blood. All receptors come from a woman aged 40 to 50 with Graves' ophthalmopathy.

The chain links TRBV6-1 to TRBJ1-2, with a weak D call TRBD1 (6 bases). Germline assignment: CDR1 MNHNS and CDR2 SASEGT. V lost 4 bases and J 6 bases, leaving 18 bases between the germline ends. This CDR3 has 15 amino acids. The CDR3 sequence is CASSGGDGQNNGYTF. For the CDR3, the DNA is TGTGCCAGCAGTGGTGGGGACGGACAGAACAATGGCTACACCTTC.

This clonotype has at least ten counts. The rearrangement joins TRBV30 to TRBJ2-1; 10 nucleotides line up with TRBD2. Trimming at V came to 4 bases and at J to 7 bases, leaving 4 bases not matched to a gene. This CDR3 spans 13 amino acids. The germline V gene encodes CDR1 GTSNPN and CDR2 SVGIG (reference sequence). DNA for the CDR3: TGTGCCTGGAATCGAGCGGGAGGGAATGAGCAGTTCTTC. Residues: CAWNRAGGNEQFF.

At least ten counts were recorded for this clonotype. The rearrangement uses TRBV7-8 and TRBJ2-7, with D possibly being TRBD1 (6 bases). Germline V CDR1 and CDR2: SGHVS, FQNEAQ. The CDR3 totals 15 residues. Between the trimmed V and J ends, which lost 1 base and 2 bases, there was a span of 12 bases. In DNA form, the CDR3 reads TGTGCCAGCAGCTTAGATGGGACACGCACCTACGAGCAGTACTTC. Encoded protein: CASSLDGTRTYEQYF.

A note on this clonotype: This may arise from a read error, as a much more abundant clone is one base away. The chain joins TRBV6-1 to TRBJ2-3, with D tentatively TRBD2 (5 bases). Germline V gives CDR1 MNHNS, CDR2 SASEGT. The CDR3 covers 13 residues. Deletions cut 4 bases from V and 4 bases from J, with 9 bases between. CDR3 sequence: CASSGFSADTQYF. The CDR3 region has the DNA TGTGCCAGCAGTGGATTTAGCGCAGATACGCAGTATTTT.

The gene calls are TRBV7-2 and TRBJ2-7; D assignment may be TRBD1 or TRBD2 (5 bases each). Germline assignment: CDR1 SGHTA and CDR2 FQGNSA. V was pared by 4 bases and J by 2 bases, with 12 bases between. The CDR3 totals 14 residues. The DNA of the CDR3 is TGTGCCAGCAGCTACCGGGACGGTACCTACGAGCAGTACTTC. This encodes CASSYRDGTYEQYF.

Concerning this clonotype itself: Being one base from a much bigger clone, this may be a read error. J is TRBJ1-2 and V is TRBV2; D remains ambiguous. This CDR3 region has 11 residues. Germline V CDR1 and CDR2: SNHLY, FYNNEI. The CDR3 spells CASGINYGHTF. The DNA of the CDR3 is TGTGCCAGCGGAATTAACTATGGCCACACCTTC.

This sequence joins TRBV12-3 or TRBV12-4 and TRBJ2-7; unclear D gene. Trimming shortened V by 2 bases and J by 7 bases, and 12 bases separated the two germline ends. The CDR3 contains 13 residues. CDR3 amino acids: CASSLILIREQYF. The CDR3, as DNA: TGTGCCAGCAGTTTAATTTTAATACGGGAGCAGTACTTC.

In this sample, this clonotype turned up many times. The chain carries TRBV2 and TRBJ1-1; possibly TRBD1 for D (6 bases). CDR1 and CDR2 (germline): SNHLY, FYNNEI. The CDR3 is 14 residues long. Trimming took 4 bases from V and 2 from J, leaving 11 bases between them. CDR3 amino acids: CASSVTGLNTEAFF. The CDR3 nucleotides are TGTGCCAGCAGTGTTACAGGGTTAAACACTGAAGCTTTCTTT.

This clonotype was counted between two and nine times. The genes are TRBV5-1 and TRBJ2-1; D is ambiguous. Germline V gives CDR1 SGHRS, CDR2 YFSETQ. The V end was cut by 2 bases, the J end by 9 bases, with 9 bases between. The CDR3 runs to 12 residues. In DNA, the CDR3 is TGCGCCAGCAGCTTAAATGACGGTGAGCAGTTCTTC. Translation: CASSLNDGEQFF.

This chain's CDR3 is CASSTFLAGGPHEQFF. The CDR3 nucleotides are TGCGCCAGCAGCACATTCCTAGCGGGGGGGCCCCATGAGCAGTTCTTC. This sequence joins TRBV5-1 and TRBJ2-1, with 12 positions matching TRBD2. J lost 8 bases, V lost 4 bases, and 10 bases had no gene match. Germline V gives CDR1 SGHRS, CDR2 YFSETQ. The CDR3 covers 16 residues.

This clonotype was seen at least ten times. V is TRBV18 and J is TRBJ1-1, with D possibly being TRBD1 (5 bases). The V gene lost 0 bases and the J gene lost 7 bases, with 12 bases spanning the gap. CDR3 size: 14 residues. Germline lookup yields CDR1 KGHSH and CDR2 LQKENI. The DNA of the CDR3 is TGTGCCAGCTCACCACCGTTGACAGAGAATGAAGCTTTCTTT. This translates into CASSPPLTENEAFF.

This clonotype showed up many times. The gene calls are TRBV27 and TRBJ1-1; the match to TRBD1 covers 10 bases. The CDR3 contains 14 residues. The ends lost 6 bases at V and 4 bases at J; junction bases unmatched: 5. Germline V gene data show CDR1 as MNHEY and CDR2 as SMNVEV (reference sequence). Here the CDR3 reads CASSRQGASTEAFF. The CDR3 nucleotides are TGTGCCAGCAGCAGACAGGGGGCTAGCACTGAAGCTTTCTTT.

This clonotype was detected ten times or more. V usage is TRBV7-8 and J usage is TRBJ2-7; a possible D gene is TRBD1 (5 bases). The CDR3 extends over 16 amino acids. V lost 7 bases to trimming and J lost 3 bases, with 22 bases between them. Germline V gene lookup returns CDR1 SGHVS and CDR2 FQNEAQ. In DNA, the CDR3 is TGTGCCAGCACCATAGGAAGGGGCCTCCTCCTCTACGAGCAGTACTTC. It codes for CASTIGRGLLLYEQYF.

This clonotype was detected only a few times. The chain employs TRBV28 and TRBJ2-1; 9 positions agree with TRBD1. Germline-derived CDR1 and CDR2 are MDHEN and SYDVKM. CDR3 length: 15 residues. CDR3 region: CAAPSNRGPLDEQFF. Written as DNA, the CDR3 is TGTGCGGCGCCTTCAAACAGGGGGCCCCTGGATGAGCAGTTCTTC. The variable domain in full, completed from reference TRBV28 and TRBJ2-1, reads DVKVTQSSRYLVKRTGEKVFLECVQDMDHENMFWYRQDPGLGLRLIYFSYDVKMKEKGDIPEGYSVSREKKERFSLILESASTNQTSMYLCAAPSNRGPLDEQFFGPGTRLTVL.

The chain is built from TRBV13 and TRBJ2-1, with a tentative D call TRBD1 (6 bases). Germline values: CDR1 PRHDT, CDR2 FYEKMQ (reference sequence). This CDR3 has 16 residues. V was trimmed by 2 bases and J by 4 bases, leaving 15 bases between them. The CDR3 bases are TGTGCCAGCAGCTTATCTTTGGGGGCGACGTACAATGAGCAGTTCTTC. Amino acid sequence: CASSLSLGATYNEQFF.

There are a few counts of this clonotype. The chain recombines TRBV4-1 with TRBJ1-5, with TRBD1 identical over 7 bases. Germline V gives CDR1 MGHRA, CDR2 YSYEKL. The ends lost 3 bases at V and 8 bases at J; junction bases unmatched: 7. The CDR3 covers 14 residues. In nucleotides, the CDR3 is TGCGCCAGCAGCCAGCCGACAGGGAAAGAGCCCCAGCATTTT. The encoded protein is CASSQPTGKEPQHF.

This clonotype has ten or more counts. In DNA form, the CDR3 reads TGTGCCAGCACCTTTGCGGATCTTGAGCAGTTCTTC. As protein: CASTFADLEQFF. V gene TRBV7-9 combines with J gene TRBJ2-1; D gene uncertain. V was shortened by 7 bases and J by 9 bases, with 13 bases between the two germline ends. The V gene's germline CDR1 is SEHNR and CDR2 FQNEAQ (reference sequence). The CDR3 totals 12 residues.

This clonotype has at least ten counts. The chain couples TRBV27 to TRBJ1-2; TRBD1 is a possible D gene (6 bases). CDR1 MNHEY and CDR2 SMNVEV come from the germline V gene (reference sequence). The CDR3 consists of 17 residues. V lost 0 bases and J lost 4, with 18 bases in between. In DNA form, the CDR3 reads TGTGCCAGCAGTTTATCCCCCCGGACAGTATCGTTCTATGGCTACACCTTC. Its translation is CASSLSPRTVSFYGYTF.

This chain links TRBV7-9 with TRBJ2-3; the D call may be TRBD1 or TRBD2 (6 bases each). Trimming removed 1 base from V and 4 bases from J, with 9 bases in between. The CDR3 runs 14 residues. CDR1 and CDR2 (germline): SEHNR, FQNEAQ (reference sequence). The CDR3 reads CASSLDGGPDTQYF. The DNA for the CDR3 is TGTGCCAGCAGCTTAGATGGGGGGCCAGATACGCAGTATTTT.

This clonotype has only a few counts. One end of the junction fails to match germline, which may point to a read error. The CDR3 protein is CATRPGTTNTGELSF. CDR3 nucleotides: TGTGCCACCAGACCCGGGACAACGAACACCGGGGAGCTGTCTTTT. The chain joins TRBV24-1 to TRBJ2-2, with D possibly matching TRBD1 (6 bases). CDR1 and CDR2 from the germline V gene are KGHDR and SFDVKD. The CDR3 runs 15 residues.

This chain connects TRBV14 to TRBJ1-3; no firm D call. Germline V gene data show CDR1 as SGHDN and CDR2 as FVKESK. This CDR3 is built from 12 residues. V lost 0 bases to trimming and J lost 6 bases, with 3 bases between them. DNA of the CDR3: TGTGCCAGCAGCCAAGACCTAAACACCATATATTTT. As protein: CASSQDLNTIYF.

The chain uses TRBV19 and TRBJ2-2; D is ambiguous. Germline assignment: CDR1 LNHDA and CDR2 SQIVND (reference sequence). V lost 7 bases, J lost 6 bases, and 15 bases lay in between. The CDR3 length is 14 residues. This CDR3 is CASMGWDRSGELFF. The CDR3 DNA reads as TGTGCCAGTATGGGGTGGGATCGCTCCGGGGAGCTGTTTTTT.

This clonotype was found many times. The gene calls are TRBV18 and TRBJ2-7; D might be TRBD1 (7 bases). The CDR3 covers 15 residues. Germline-derived CDR1 and CDR2 are KGHSH and LQKENI. Trimming removed 8 bases at V and 5 bases at J, with 22 bases between. CDR3 nucleotide sequence: TGTGCCAGCGCCAGGGGGGCCGGACTAACCCACGAGCAGTACTTC. Translated, it gives CASARGAGLTHEQYF.